Listed below are T cell receptor beta chains from one sample, sequenced in a study of cytomegalovirus exposure and HLA in healthy donors. TCRdb's copy holds only in-frame clones and misses some; the assay was immunoSEQ multiplex PCR. Of under 250,000 clones in the sample, around three quarters were seen once. The sample was PBMCs. The receptors originated from a man aged 25-45 years in good health and CMV-seronegative. CDR3s include the opening cysteine and the closing phenylalanine or tryptophan. The D gene is left open where the match is weak. Rows give clone size only sometimes, using once, few, many, or a class for an expanded clone.

d_call	v_call	cdr3_length	j_call	clone_size	cdr3_nt	cdr3_aa
TRBD1	TRBV27	16	TRBJ2-7	NA	TGTGCCAGCAGTTTACAGGGACAGGGGCCTCTCTACGAGCAGTACTTC	CASSLQGQGPLYEQYF
TRBD2	TRBV2	13	TRBJ2-7	NA	TGTGCCAGCTTAGCGGGAGATTGGCGCGAGCAGTACTTC	CASLAGDWREQYF
TRBD1	TRBV5-1	16	TRBJ2-2	NA	TGCGCCAGCAGCTTGGGATCTTGGGACAGAGCCGGGGAGCTGTTTTTT	CASSLGSWDRAGELFF
NA	TRBV28	16	TRBJ1-5	NA	TGTGCCACCATGCGTAGAAGGACATATAGCAATCAGCCCCAGCATTTT	CATMRRRTYSNQPQHF
TRBD2	TRBV6-5	15	TRBJ2-1	NA	TGTGCCAGCAGATTAGGGGGACTAGCGGTGCTTGAGCAGTTCTTC	CASRLGGLAVLEQFF
NA	TRBV7-9	15	TRBJ1-5	NA	TGTGCCAGCAGCGGCGGCGGGCAGGACAATCAGCCCCAGCATTTT	CASSGGGQDNQPQHF
NA	TRBV4-1	14	TRBJ2-1	NA	TGCGCCAGCAGCCCGTATAGCTCCTACAATGAGCAGTTCTTC	CASSPYSSYNEQFF
NA	TRBV5-1	17	TRBJ2-1	NA	TGCGCCAGCAGCTTGGCCCATCGCGGGGATTGGTACAATGAGCAGTTCTTC	CASSLAHRGDWYNEQFF
TRBD1	TRBV5-6	15	TRBJ2-7	NA	TGTGCCAGCAGCCCCCGGGACAGGATTTTTTACGAGCAGTACTTC	CASSPRDRIFYEQYF
NA	TRBV11-2	17	TRBJ1-1	few	TGTGCCAGCAGTTCCCGGGGGTATGCCGAGTCGGGCACTGAAGCTTTCTTT	CASSSRGYAESGTEAFF
NA	TRBV29-1	11	TRBJ2-4	NA	TGCAGCGTTGCGATCACGGACTACCAGTACTTC	CSVAITDYQYF
NA	TRBV5-1	15	TRBJ1-5	NA	TGCGCCAGCAGCTTGGTGGGGGGTTTTAATCAGCCCCAGCATTTT	CASSLVGGFNQPQHF
TRBD2	TRBV30	16	TRBJ2-7	NA	TGTGCCTGGAGTGGGACTAGCGGGAGACGGGTCTACGAGCAGTACTTC	CAWSGTSGRRVYEQYF
TRBD1	TRBV2	18	TRBJ2-2	NA	TGTGCCAGCACCGACAGGGGGCGCTTTCAGCGAAACACCGGGGAGCTGTTTTTT	CASTDRGRFQRNTGELFF
NA	TRBV28	16	TRBJ1-5	NA	TGTGCCAGCCACAAGTGGGCGGGGCCTAGCAATCAGCCCCAGCATTTT	CASHKWAGPSNQPQHF
TRBD1	TRBV28	17	TRBJ1-5	NA	TGTGCCAGCAGTACCCGGGACAGGGGGCTCCTCCTCCAGTCCCAGCATTTT	CASSTRDRGLLLQSQHF
NA	TRBV5-4	12	TRBJ2-2	once	TGTGCCAGCTGGGGGGACACCGGGGAGCTGTTTTTT	CASWGDTGELFF
NA	TRBV15	16	TRBJ2-5	NA	TGTGCCACCAGCAGAGCAGGGGGGCGCGGACAAGAGACCCAGTACTTC	CATSRAGGRGQETQYF
NA	TRBV13	18	TRBJ2-3	NA	TGTGCCAGCAGCTTAGGAACTAACACAATAGCTAGCACAGATACGCAGTATTTT	CASSLGTNTIASTDTQYF
NA	TRBV1	14	TRBJ1-5	NA	TGCACCAGCAGCCAAGCAGGGCCCAATCAGCCCCAGCATTTT	CTSSQAGPNQPQHF
TRBD2	TRBV9	15	TRBJ2-7	NA	TGTGCCAGCAGCAAGAGGACTAGCGCCTCCTACGAGCAGTACTTC	CASSKRTSASYEQYF
NA	TRBV7-9	15	TRBJ2-7	NA	TGTGCCAGCAGCTTAAGTGGGACACCCGACGACGAGCAGTACTTC	CASSLSGTPDDEQYF
NA	TRBV7-3	13	TRBJ2-7	NA	TGTGCCAGCAGCTTAAACGAGGGTCGGGAGCAGTACTTC	CASSLNEGREQYF
NA	TRBV25-1	14	TRBJ2-7	NA	TGTGCCAGCAGTGAATTTACAGGGATATACGAGCAGTACTTC	CASSEFTGIYEQYF
TRBD2	TRBV28	16	TRBJ2-1	NA	TGTGCCAGCAGTCACCGGGCTAGCGGGCGGGAAAATGAGCAGTTCTTC	CASSHRASGRENEQFF
TRBD1	TRBV29-1	16	TRBJ2-7	NA	TGCAGCGTTGAAGGGGGACAGGAGAGGCCCTTCTACGAGCAGTACTTC	CSVEGGQERPFYEQYF
TRBD1	TRBV5-1	15	TRBJ1-5	NA	TGCGCCAGCAGCTTGGGGACAGGGCAAGGGCAGCCCCAGCATTTT	CASSLGTGQGQPQHF
TRBD2	TRBV4-1	18	TRBJ2-7	NA	TGCGCCAGCAGCCAAGGACTAGCGGGCCTAGGGGCCCTTTACGAGCAGTACTTC	CASSQGLAGLGALYEQYF
NA	TRBV29-1	11	TRBJ2-1	NA	TGCAGCGTTGAAACTCGGAATGAGCAGTTCTTC	CSVETRNEQFF
NA	TRBV5-1	13	TRBJ2-2	NA	TGCGCCAGCAGCTCCGCGAACACCGGGGAGCTGTTTTTT	CASSSANTGELFF
NA	TRBV7-7	15	TRBJ2-7	few	TGTGCCAGCAGCTTAGACGCAGGGACTTTCTACGAGCAGTACTTC	CASSLDAGTFYEQYF